The next 2 T cell receptor beta chains were all read from a single sample in a study of siplizumab effects on memory and regulatory T cells. The repertoire was sequenced with immunoSEQ multiplex PCR; TCRdb's copy has only in-frame clones and lacks some. The profile shows 55,000 to 70,000 clones, over 90% of them singletons. The specimen sequenced was CD8+ T cells sorted from blood. All receptors derive from a human donor in good health.

The V gene is TRBV5-4, the J gene TRBJ2-3, with 7 positions matching TRBD1. CDR3 length: 17 residues. Looked up from germline, CDR1 is SGHNT and CDR2 is YYREEE (reference sequence). With V trimmed by 1 base and J by 2 bases, 10 bases remained unmatched. The CDR3 region is CASSLLPGGAPTDTQYF. CDR3 coding DNA: TGTGCCAGCAGCTTGCTGCCAGGGGGAGCACCCACAGATACGCAGTATTTT.

The genes are TRBV15 and TRBJ2-1, with TRBD2 matching over 7 bases. The junction had 12 bases not matched to a gene; V was cut back by 7 bases and J by 6 bases. This CDR3 has 15 amino acids. Germline V gives CDR1 LNHNV, CDR2 YYDKDF (reference sequence). The CDR3 DNA is TGTGCCACCACCTCCGGGACTATAATATCCAATGAGCAGTTCTTC. This encodes CATTSGTIISNEQFF.